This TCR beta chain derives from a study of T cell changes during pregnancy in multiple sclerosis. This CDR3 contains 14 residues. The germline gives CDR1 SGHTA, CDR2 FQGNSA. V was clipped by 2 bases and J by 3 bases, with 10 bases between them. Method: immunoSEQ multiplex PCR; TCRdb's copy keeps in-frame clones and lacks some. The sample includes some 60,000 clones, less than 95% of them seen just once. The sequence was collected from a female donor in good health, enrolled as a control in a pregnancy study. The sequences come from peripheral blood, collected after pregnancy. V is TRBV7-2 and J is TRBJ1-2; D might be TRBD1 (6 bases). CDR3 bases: TGTGCCAGCAGCTTATCCCAGGGGTACTATGGCTACACCTTC. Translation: CASSLSQGYYGYTF.